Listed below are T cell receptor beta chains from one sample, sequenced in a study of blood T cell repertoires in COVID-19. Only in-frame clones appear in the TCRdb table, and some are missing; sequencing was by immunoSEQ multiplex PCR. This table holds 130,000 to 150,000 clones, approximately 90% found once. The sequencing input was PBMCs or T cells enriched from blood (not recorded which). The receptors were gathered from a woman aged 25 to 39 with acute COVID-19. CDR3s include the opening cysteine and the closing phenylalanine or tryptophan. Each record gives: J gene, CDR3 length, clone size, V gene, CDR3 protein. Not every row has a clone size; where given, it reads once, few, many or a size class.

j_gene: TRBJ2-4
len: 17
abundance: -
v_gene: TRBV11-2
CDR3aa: CASSLYLAVGPKNIQYF

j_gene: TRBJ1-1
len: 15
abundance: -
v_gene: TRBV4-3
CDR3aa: CASSQGMGDIEFAFF

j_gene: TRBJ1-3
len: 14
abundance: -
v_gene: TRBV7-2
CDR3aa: CASSLTGQGNTIYF

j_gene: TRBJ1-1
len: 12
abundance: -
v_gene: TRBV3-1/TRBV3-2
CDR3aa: CASSQAGTEAFF

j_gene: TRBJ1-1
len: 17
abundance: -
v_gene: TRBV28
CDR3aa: CASSRPTGYLMNTEAFF

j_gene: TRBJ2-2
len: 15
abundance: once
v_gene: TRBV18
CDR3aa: CASSPDRVNTGELFF

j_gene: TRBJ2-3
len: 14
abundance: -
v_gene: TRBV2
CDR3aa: CASLAGAPADTQYF

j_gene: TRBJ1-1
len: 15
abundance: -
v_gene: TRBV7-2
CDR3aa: CASSLVGGKNTEAFF

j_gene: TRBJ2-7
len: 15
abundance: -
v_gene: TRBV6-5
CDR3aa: CASSYSPGPIYEQYF

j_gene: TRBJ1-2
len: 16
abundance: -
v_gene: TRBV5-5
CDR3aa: CASSGVPTGGLYGYTF

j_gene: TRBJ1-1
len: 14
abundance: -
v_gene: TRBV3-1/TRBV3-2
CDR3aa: CASSRQGGDTEAFF

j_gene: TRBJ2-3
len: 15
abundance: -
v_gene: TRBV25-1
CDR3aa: CASTPPNTGSNTQYF

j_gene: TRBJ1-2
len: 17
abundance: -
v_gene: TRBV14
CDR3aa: CASSPSLLRGLYYGYTF

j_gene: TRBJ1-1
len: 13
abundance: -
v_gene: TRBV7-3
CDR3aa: CASSLGTPTEAFF

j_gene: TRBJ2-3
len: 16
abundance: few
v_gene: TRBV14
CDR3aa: CASSQRAGGFLDTQYF

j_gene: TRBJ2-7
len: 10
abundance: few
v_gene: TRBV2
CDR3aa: CASSARGINF

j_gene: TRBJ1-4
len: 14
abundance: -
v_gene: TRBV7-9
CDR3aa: CASSRGQKNEKLFF

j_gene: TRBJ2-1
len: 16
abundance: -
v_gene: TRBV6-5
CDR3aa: CASSYSMKAGVNEQFF

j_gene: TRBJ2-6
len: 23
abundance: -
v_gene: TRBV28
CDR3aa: CATLLAGAGERDPSSSGANVLTF

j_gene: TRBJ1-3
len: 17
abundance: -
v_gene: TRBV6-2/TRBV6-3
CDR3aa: CASSYSGGLISGNTIYF

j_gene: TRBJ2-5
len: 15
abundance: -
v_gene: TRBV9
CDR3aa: CASSVSLAGGETQYF

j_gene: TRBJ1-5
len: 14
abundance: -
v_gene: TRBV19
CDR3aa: CASRPTGTYQPQHF

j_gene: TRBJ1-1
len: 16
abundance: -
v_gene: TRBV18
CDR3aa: CASSRPTGGTQTEAFF

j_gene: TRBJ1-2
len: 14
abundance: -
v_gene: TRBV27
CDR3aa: CASSFGGGNYGYTF

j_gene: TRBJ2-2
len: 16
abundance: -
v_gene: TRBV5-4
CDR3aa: CASSLDLAGSPGELFF

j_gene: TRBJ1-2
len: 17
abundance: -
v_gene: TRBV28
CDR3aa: CASSPGDRGLGSYGYTF

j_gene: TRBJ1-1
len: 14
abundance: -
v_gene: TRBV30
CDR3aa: CACTGQGGNTEAFF

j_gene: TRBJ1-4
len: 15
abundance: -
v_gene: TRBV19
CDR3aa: CATQRSGARDEKLFF

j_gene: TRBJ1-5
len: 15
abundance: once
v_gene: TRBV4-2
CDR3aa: CASSQDDRGNQPQHF

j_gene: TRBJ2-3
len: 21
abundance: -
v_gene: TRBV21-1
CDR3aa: CASSTNRLRPTSGRDTDTQYF

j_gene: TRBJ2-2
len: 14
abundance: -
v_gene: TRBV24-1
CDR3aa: CATGSRLDTGELFF

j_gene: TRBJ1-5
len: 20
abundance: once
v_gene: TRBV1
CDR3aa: CTSSHRAKKNRRGINQPQHF

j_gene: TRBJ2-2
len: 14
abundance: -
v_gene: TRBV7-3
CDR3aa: CATTDRAGTGELFF

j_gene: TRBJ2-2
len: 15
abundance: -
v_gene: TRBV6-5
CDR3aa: CASSTLAGDTGELFF

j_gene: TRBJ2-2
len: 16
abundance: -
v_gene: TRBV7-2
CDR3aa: CASRIRGQGRTGELFF